The 9 T cell receptor beta chains presented below share a single source sample, sequenced in a study of T cell responses to AZD1222 COVID-19 vaccine. Clones were sequenced by immunoSEQ multiplex PCR, and TCRdb holds only the in-frame ones, with some missing. The table lists roughly 150,000 clones, approximately 90% of them singletons. Sequences were derived from peripheral blood, sampled 28 days after the second AZD1222 dose. All receptors derive from an adult who received the AZD1222 COVID-19 vaccine.

V and J are TRBV15 and TRBJ1-3; D unresolved. V lost 1 base to trimming and J lost 3 bases, with 10 bases between them. Germline assignment: CDR1 LNHNV and CDR2 YYDKDF (reference sequence). The CDR3 consists of 15 residues. The DNA of the CDR3 is TGTGCCACCAGCAGAGGCGGCGGGCTTGGAAACACCATATATTTT. Encoded protein: CATSRGGGLGNTIYF.

The chain recombines TRBV27 with TRBJ2-1; D is perhaps TRBD2 (6 bases). This CDR3 is built from 16 residues. Trimming cost V 5 bases and J 1 base, with 15 bases left between them. In germline, CDR1 is MNHEY, CDR2 SMNVEV (reference sequence). CDR3 region: CASSTIRDLSYNEQFF. The CDR3 DNA reads TGTGCCAGCAGTACCATCCGGGACTTATCCTACAATGAGCAGTTCTTC.

The chain has TRBV27 and TRBJ2-1; perhaps TRBD1 as D (7 bases). Trimming took off 2 bases at V and 7 bases at J, with 27 bases between the two ends. The V gene's germline CDR1 is MNHEY and CDR2 SMNVEV (reference sequence). The CDR3 length is 19 residues. CDR3 in DNA: TGTGCCAGCAGTTTAAGACAGGGAGGATTAACGGGGAGTGGGAATGAGCAGTTCTTC. This codes for CASSLRQGGLTGSGNEQFF.

The rearrangement uses TRBV6-2 or TRBV6-3 and TRBJ1-2, with D perhaps matching TRBD1 (5 bases). CDR3 length: 13 residues. V gave up 4 bases and J gave up 3 bases, with 9 bases separating them. Per the germline V gene, CDR1 is MNHEY and CDR2 is SVGEGT. The CDR3 here is CASSSQGHYGYTF. CDR3 in DNA: TGTGCCAGCAGTTCTCAGGGACACTATGGCTACACCTTC.

The V call is TRBV7-9, the J call TRBJ1-4; no reliable D call. The V end was cut by 5 bases, the J end by 5 bases, with 9 bases between. CDR3 length: 13 residues. CDR1 and CDR2 (germline): SEHNR, FQNEAQ (reference sequence). CDR3 region: CASSLGLNEKLFF. For the CDR3, the DNA is TGTGCCAGCAGCCTGGGTCTGAATGAAAAACTGTTTTTT.

The CDR3 sequence: CASLPFGQASSGANVLTF. In DNA form, the CDR3 reads TGTGCCAGCTTACCCTTCGGCCAGGCAAGCTCTGGGGCCAACGTCCTGACTTTC. The chain couples TRBV5-6 to TRBJ2-6, with D unclear. The CDR3 totals 18 residues. In germline, CDR1 is SGHDT, CDR2 YYEEEE. V was pared by 7 bases and J by 0 bases, with 20 bases between.

The chain has TRBV28 and TRBJ2-7, with D maybe TRBD2 (5 bases). Germline V gives CDR1 MDHEN, CDR2 SYDVKM. This CDR3 region has 13 residues. The germline V and J ends were trimmed by 8 bases and 7 bases, with 18 bases remaining between them. CDR3 coding DNA: TGTGCCAGCGACCGTGCGGGCGGAAGGGAGCAGTACTTC. Its translation is CASDRAGGREQYF.

Here the CDR3 reads CASSLGVQGGLFF. CDR3 in DNA: TGTGCCAGCAGCCTAGGGGTCCAGGGAGGACTGTTTTTT. This chain connects TRBV12-3 or TRBV12-4 to TRBJ1-4; D possibly corresponds to TRBD1 (5 bases). Trimming took off 6 bases at V and 13 bases at J, with 18 bases between the two ends. The CDR3 sequence is 13 residues long.

This clone was detected only once. The chain links TRBV6-5 to TRBJ1-5, with 10 bases lining up with TRBD1. The V gene end was trimmed by 6 bases and the J gene end by 7 bases; junction bases not matched to a gene: 3. This CDR3 is built from 13 residues. The germline V gene encodes CDR1 MNHEY and CDR2 SVGAGI. CDR3 in amino acids: CASRLDRGQPQHF. In DNA, the CDR3 is TGTGCCAGCAGACTGGACAGGGGGCAGCCCCAGCATTTT.